The 5 T cell receptor beta chains below all came from one sample that was sequenced in a study of human T cells and chemical hapten exposure. TCRdb fed the RACE reads into MiXCR, producing one record per CDR3 protein. The sample has more than 90,000 distinct CDR3 sequences, 8% to 11% seen once. Time point indicated: patch test 1, 2 weeks after DPC sensitization. Treatment denoted: therapeutic diphenylcyclopropenone sensitization with weekly scalp DPC. The sequencing here drew on whole blood, taken in connection with sensitization to the hapten diphenylcyclopropenone (DPC). These receptors were obtained from a man aged 40-50 years with alopecia areata. Some clones in this sample may be carry-over from other donors' samples.

This chain uses TRBV5-5 with TRBJ1-1; TRBD1 is a possible D gene (5 bases). Germline-derived CDR1 and CDR2 are SGHKS and YYEKEE (reference sequence). V was pared by 4 bases and J by 2 bases, with 12 bases between. This CDR3 is 14 amino acids long. The CDR3: CASSPVGDNTEAFF. In nucleotides, the CDR3 is TGTGCCAGCAGCCCCGTCGGGGACAACACTGAAGCTTTCTTT.

This clonotype was counted many times. The V gene is TRBV20-1, the J gene TRBJ2-7; TRBD2 agrees at 7 bases. CDR1 DFQATT and CDR2 SNEGSKA come from the germline V gene (reference sequence). The V segment lost 7 bases and the J segment 2 bases; nucleotides outside the gene matches: 5. The CDR3 extends over 12 amino acids. CDR3 amino acids: CSVLAVPYEQYV. CDR3 sequence (DNA): TGCAGTGTCCTAGCGGTCCCCTACGAGCAGTACGTC.

In this sample, this clonotype turned up many times. The CDR3 spells CASSLWGNQPQHF. CDR3 sequence (DNA): TGTGCCAGCAGTTTATGGGGCAATCAGCCCCAGCATTTT. J is TRBJ1-5 and V is TRBV27; D is ambiguous. V was shortened by 1 base and J by 2 bases, with 3 bases between the two germline ends. Germline V gene lookup returns CDR1 MNHEY and CDR2 SMNVEV (reference sequence). CDR3 length: 13 residues.

Ten or more counts support this clonotype. The chain has TRBV6-5 and TRBJ2-3; 7 bases line up with TRBD1. V was pared by 8 bases and J by 2 bases, with 4 bases of the junction left unmatched. The germline V gene encodes CDR1 MNHEY and CDR2 SVGAGI. The CDR3 length is 13 residues. The DNA for the CDR3 is TGTGCCAGCCGGGACAGCAACACAGATACGCAGTATTTT. Its translation is CASRDSNTDTQYF.

V and J are TRBV12-3 or TRBV12-4 and TRBJ2-3; 13 bases fit TRBD2. CDR3 size: 15 residues. V shed 5 bases and J 6 bases; nucleotides not matched to a gene: 5. CDR3 loop: CASSRLAGGLDTQYF. Here the CDR3 DNA reads TGTGCCAGCAGTCGACTAGCGGGAGGTCTCGATACGCAGTATTTT.